Following are 5 T cell receptor beta chains from one sample sequenced in a study of T-cell memory formation after mild COVID-19. TCRdb analysed the 5' RACE reads with MiXCR anew, one entry per CDR3 protein. The sample holds just under 150,000 distinct CDR3 sequences, approximately 5.7% seen once. The sample taken for sequencing was PBMCs or a T cell subset sorted from them (not recorded which). The receptors here all came from an adult woman who had mild COVID-19 (a few samples of this study predate the infection). Cell type and time point are not known.

This clonotype appeared many times. The rearrangement uses TRBV7-9 and TRBJ2-7; tentatively, D is TRBD2 (5 bases). This CDR3 is built from 16 residues. Germline-derived CDR1 and CDR2 are SEHNR and FQNEAQ (reference sequence). Trimming took 1 base from V and 0 from J, leaving 13 bases between them. The CDR3 reads CASSLGAGGSSYEQYF. The CDR3 DNA sequence: TGTGCCAGCAGCTTAGGGGCCGGTGGGAGCTCCTACGAGCAGTACTTC.

In its sample, this clonotype was seen many times. The rearrangement joins TRBV4-1 to TRBJ1-5; D may be TRBD1 (6 bases). The V gene's germline CDR1 is MGHRA and CDR2 YSYEKL. The CDR3 loop spans 17 amino acids. Trimming removed 1 base from V and 3 bases from J, with 16 bases in between. This CDR3 is CASSQAQRSGVNQPQHF. DNA of the CDR3: TGCGCCAGCAGCCAAGCGCAAAGGTCAGGGGTCAATCAGCCCCAGCATTTT.

There are many counts of this clonotype. V and J are TRBV15 and TRBJ2-7, with 7 positions matching TRBD2. Per the germline V gene, CDR1 is LNHNV and CDR2 is YYDKDF (reference sequence). With 2 bases clipped from V and 0 bases from J, the junction kept 4 bases outside the gene matches. This CDR3 comprises 15 residues. The CDR3 is CATSRPGTTSYEQYF. Written as DNA, the CDR3 is TGTGCCACCAGCAGACCCGGGACTACCTCCTACGAGCAGTACTTC.

This clonotype was detected ten times or more. The chain recombines TRBV4-2 with TRBJ1-2, with D unclear. The V gene lost 1 base and the J gene lost 7 bases, with 13 bases spanning the gap. Germline CDR1 is LGHNA and CDR2 is YNFKEQ. The CDR3 consists of 14 residues. CDR3: CASSQAVGASGYTF. Here the CDR3 DNA reads TGTGCCAGCAGCCAAGCCGTGGGTGCTTCTGGCTACACCTTC.

This clonotype was counted ten times or more. The chain has TRBV20-1 and TRBJ2-1; TRBD2 matches at 14 bases. V lost 5 bases and J lost 7; bases outside the gene matches: 7. CDR3 length equals 15 residues. CDR1 and CDR2 (germline): DFQATT, SNEGSKA (reference sequence). The CDR3 coding sequence is TGCAGTGCTCTTAGACTAGCGGGAGGGCCAAATGAGCAGTTCTTC. Protein sequence: CSALRLAGGPNEQFF.